A selection of T cell receptor beta chains follows, all from one sample in a study of vaccination and CD4 T cells after COVID-19. These receptors are not linked to any known antigen. TCRdb used MiXCR to reprocess the PCR reads, holding one entry per CDR3 protein. Of 13,000 to 15,000 distinct CDR3 sequences listed, over 25% are singletons. Sample: cultured CD4+ T cells from blood. The origin of the receptors is a human donor with COVID-19. Both conserved end residues are part of each CDR3. A D gene is named only where the DNA matches it firmly. Clone size, where shown, is once, few, many, or a class for clones that have expanded.

clone size: -
J gene: TRBJ1-1
D gene: -
V gene: TRBV11-3
CDR3 protein: CASSLTHRDTEAFF
CDR3 DNA: TGTGCCAGCAGCTTAACGCACAGGGACACTGAAGCTTTCTTT

clone size: -
J gene: TRBJ2-3
D gene: TRBD1
V gene: TRBV5-4
CDR3 protein: CASSPPPGTGANTDTQYF
CDR3 DNA: TGTGCCAGCAGCCCTCCCCCCGGGACAGGGGCTAACACAGATACGCAGTATTTT

clone size: -
J gene: TRBJ2-6
D gene: -
V gene: TRBV5-6
CDR3 protein: CASSLSGSGANVLTF
CDR3 DNA: TGTGCCAGCAGCTTGTCAGGCTCTGGGGCCAACGTCCTGACTTTC

clone size: -
J gene: TRBJ2-7
D gene: TRBD1
V gene: TRBV20-1
CDR3 protein: CSAFPGQGDYEQYF
CDR3 DNA: TGCAGTGCCTTTCCGGGACAGGGCGACTACGAGCAGTACTTC

clone size: -
J gene: TRBJ1-4
D gene: -
V gene: TRBV4-2
CDR3 protein: CASSQQGIWTNEKLFF
CDR3 DNA: TGTGCCAGCAGCCAACAGGGTATCTGGACTAATGAAAAACTGTTTTTT

clone size: -
J gene: TRBJ1-1
D gene: -
V gene: TRBV9
CDR3 protein: CASSVAGLRTEAFF
CDR3 DNA: TGTGCCAGCAGCGTAGCGGGGTTAAGGACTGAAGCTTTCTTT

clone size: -
J gene: TRBJ2-1
D gene: TRBD1
V gene: TRBV5-1
CDR3 protein: CASSLAGDRAHEQFF
CDR3 DNA: TGCGCCAGCAGCTTGGCCGGGGACAGGGCCCATGAGCAGTTCTTC

clone size: -
J gene: TRBJ2-2
D gene: -
V gene: TRBV7-7
CDR3 protein: CASTSSGELFF
CDR3 DNA: TGTGCTAGCACCTCGTCCGGGGAGCTGTTTTTT

clone size: few
J gene: TRBJ2-2
D gene: -
V gene: TRBV6-5
CDR3 protein: CASSYSRRTNTGELFF
CDR3 DNA: TGTGCCAGCAGTTACTCGAGGCGTACGAACACCGGGGAGCTGTTTTTT

clone size: -
J gene: TRBJ2-3
D gene: TRBD2
V gene: TRBV10-1
CDR3 protein: CARGLAGGISCTDTQYF
CDR3 DNA: TGCGCCAGGGGACTAGCGGGGGGCATCTCGTGCACAGATACGCAGTATTTT

clone size: -
J gene: TRBJ1-5
D gene: TRBD1
V gene: TRBV19
CDR3 protein: CASRTDRGQHF
CDR3 DNA: TGTGCCAGTAGGACAGACAGGGGCCAGCATTTT

clone size: -
J gene: TRBJ1-1
D gene: -
V gene: TRBV5-4
CDR3 protein: CASSLGAVGTEAFF
CDR3 DNA: TGTGCCAGCAGCTTGGGGGCGGTAGGGACTGAAGCTTTCTTT

clone size: -
J gene: TRBJ2-5
D gene: -
V gene: TRBV5-1
CDR3 protein: CASSGERSETQYF
CDR3 DNA: TGCGCCAGCAGCGGGGAGCGATCAGAGACCCAGTACTTC

clone size: -
J gene: TRBJ2-1
D gene: TRBD2
V gene: TRBV27
CDR3 protein: CASSRLSGGANEQFF
CDR3 DNA: TGTGCCAGCAGTAGACTGAGCGGGGGGGCGAATGAGCAGTTCTTC

clone size: -
J gene: TRBJ2-4
D gene: -
V gene: TRBV7-3
CDR3 protein: CASTILPQGRAKNIQYF
CDR3 DNA: TGTGCCAGCACCATCCTACCCCAGGGGAGAGCCAAAAACATTCAGTACTTC

clone size: few
J gene: TRBJ2-5
D gene: -
V gene: TRBV7-9
CDR3 protein: CASTPSASAEETQYF
CDR3 DNA: TGTGCCAGCACCCCCTCCGCTTCCGCCGAAGAGACCCAGTACTTC

clone size: -
J gene: TRBJ1-1
D gene: -
V gene: TRBV6-2/TRBV6-3
CDR3 protein: CASSYTNRVNAFF
CDR3 DNA: TGTGCCAGCAGTTACACGAACAGGGTCAACGCTTTCTTT

clone size: few
J gene: TRBJ2-1
D gene: -
V gene: TRBV6-2/TRBV6-3
CDR3 protein: CASSYSLGSSYNEQFF
CDR3 DNA: TGTGCCAGCAGTTACTCGCTAGGGAGCTCCTACAATGAGCAGTTCTTC

clone size: -
J gene: TRBJ2-5
D gene: -
V gene: TRBV7-2
CDR3 protein: CASSLWGNRKETQYF
CDR3 DNA: TGTGCCAGCAGCTTATGGGGAAACCGGAAAGAGACCCAGTACTTC

clone size: -
J gene: TRBJ2-7
D gene: -
V gene: TRBV20-1
CDR3 protein: CSARPFAALREQYF
CDR3 DNA: TGCAGTGCTAGGCCCTTTGCAGCCCTCCGGGAGCAGTACTTC

clone size: -
J gene: TRBJ1-1
D gene: -
V gene: TRBV28
CDR3 protein: CASSLTDPPAFF
CDR3 DNA: TGTGCCAGCAGTCTTACAGATCCCCCAGCTTTCTTT

clone size: few
J gene: TRBJ1-2
D gene: -
V gene: TRBV6-2/TRBV6-3
CDR3 protein: CASSWAGDYGYTF
CDR3 DNA: TGTGCCAGCAGTTGGGCAGGGGACTATGGCTACACCTTC

clone size: -
J gene: TRBJ2-3
D gene: TRBD2
V gene: TRBV7-2
CDR3 protein: CASSPTSGGVSSTDTQYF
CDR3 DNA: TGTGCCAGCAGCCCCACTAGCGGGGGGGTTTCTAGCACAGATACGCAGTATTTT

clone size: -
J gene: TRBJ2-7
D gene: TRBD1
V gene: TRBV6-1
CDR3 protein: CASSDRGSYEQYF
CDR3 DNA: TGTGCCAGCAGCGACAGGGGATCCTACGAGCAGTACTTC

clone size: -
J gene: TRBJ2-1
D gene: -
V gene: TRBV7-6
CDR3 protein: CASSPGDEQFF
CDR3 DNA: TGTGCCAGCAGCCCTGGCGATGAGCAGTTCTTC

clone size: medium-sized
J gene: TRBJ1-6
D gene: -
V gene: TRBV27
CDR3 protein: CASSLNRDTRPSPLHF
CDR3 DNA: TGTGCCAGCAGTCTAAACCGGGACACGAGACCTTCACCCCTCCACTTT

clone size: -
J gene: TRBJ1-1
D gene: TRBD1
V gene: TRBV24-1
CDR3 protein: CATSEPGQEAFF
CDR3 DNA: TGTGCCACCAGTGAGCCGGGACAGGAAGCTTTCTTT

clone size: -
J gene: TRBJ1-1
D gene: TRBD1
V gene: TRBV27
CDR3 protein: CASSQDRALPEAFF
CDR3 DNA: TGTGCCAGCAGCCAGGACAGGGCCCTCCCTGAAGCTTTCTTT

clone size: medium-sized
J gene: TRBJ2-3
D gene: -
V gene: TRBV7-3
CDR3 protein: CASSQAGPDTQYF
CDR3 DNA: TGTGCCAGCAGCCAGGCGGGTCCAGATACGCAGTATTTT

clone size: -
J gene: TRBJ1-6
D gene: -
V gene: TRBV20-1
CDR3 protein: CSAREQAGSNSPLHF
CDR3 DNA: TGCAGTGCTAGAGAGCAGGCAGGGTCTAATTCACCCCTCCACTTT

clone size: -
J gene: TRBJ2-5
D gene: -
V gene: TRBV5-5
CDR3 protein: CASSYRRTIQETQYF
CDR3 DNA: TGTGCCAGCAGCTATAGACGGACGATACAAGAGACCCAGTACTTC

clone size: -
J gene: TRBJ1-5
D gene: -
V gene: TRBV2
CDR3 protein: CASSQQSSNQPQHF
CDR3 DNA: TGTGCCAGCAGTCAGCAAAGTAGCAATCAGCCCCAGCATTTT

clone size: -
J gene: TRBJ2-6
D gene: -
V gene: TRBV14
CDR3 protein: CASSYLSQGLGANVLTF
CDR3 DNA: TGTGCCAGCAGCTACCTGTCGCAGGGACTTGGGGCCAACGTCCTGACTTTC

clone size: -
J gene: TRBJ1-5
D gene: TRBD1
V gene: TRBV19
CDR3 protein: CASSIGQGANQPQHF
CDR3 DNA: TGTGCCAGTAGTATAGGACAGGGCGCCAATCAGCCCCAGCATTTT

clone size: once
J gene: TRBJ1-1
D gene: -
V gene: TRBV5-4
CDR3 protein: CASSLVSNTEAFF
CDR3 DNA: TGTGCCAGCAGCTTGGTCTCGAACACTGAAGCTTTCTTT

clone size: few
J gene: TRBJ2-7
D gene: -
V gene: TRBV2
CDR3 protein: CASSEDRTYEQYF
CDR3 DNA: TGTGCCAGCAGTGAGGACAGAACCTACGAGCAGTACTTC

clone size: -
J gene: TRBJ2-5
D gene: -
V gene: TRBV2
CDR3 protein: CASDPRSYRETQYF
CDR3 DNA: TGTGCCAGTGACCCACGGAGCTATCGGGAGACCCAGTACTTC

clone size: -
J gene: TRBJ2-7
D gene: TRBD1
V gene: TRBV20-1
CDR3 protein: CSAVDRGLIYEQYF
CDR3 DNA: TGCAGTGCGGTAGACAGGGGGCTCATCTACGAGCAGTACTTC

clone size: -
J gene: TRBJ2-7
D gene: TRBD2
V gene: TRBV5-3
CDR3 protein: CASSLVGVGGSYEQYF
CDR3 DNA: TGTGCCAGCAGCTTGGTTGGCGTGGGGGGGTCCTACGAGCAGTACTTC

clone size: -
J gene: TRBJ1-1
D gene: -
V gene: TRBV9
CDR3 protein: CASSVDQGWALNTEAFF
CDR3 DNA: TGTGCCAGCAGCGTTGACCAGGGATGGGCCTTGAACACTGAAGCTTTCTTT

clone size: few
J gene: TRBJ1-5
D gene: -
V gene: TRBV6-1
CDR3 protein: CASSRDNSNQPQHF
CDR3 DNA: TGTGCCAGCAGCCGCGACAATAGCAATCAGCCCCAGCATTTT

clone size: -
J gene: TRBJ2-3
D gene: TRBD2
V gene: TRBV11-3
CDR3 protein: CASSPSGGIPDTQYF
CDR3 DNA: TGTGCCAGCAGCCCTAGCGGGGGAATCCCAGATACGCAGTATTTT

clone size: medium-sized
J gene: TRBJ1-2
D gene: -
V gene: TRBV15
CDR3 protein: CATSVTDKGDYGYTF
CDR3 DNA: TGTGCCACCAGCGTCACGGATAAGGGAGACTATGGCTACACCTTC

clone size: few
J gene: TRBJ2-1
D gene: TRBD1
V gene: TRBV20-1
CDR3 protein: CSARDWGQGANEQFF
CDR3 DNA: TGCAGTGCTAGAGATTGGGGACAGGGGGCCAATGAGCAGTTCTTC

clone size: -
J gene: TRBJ1-2
D gene: -
V gene: TRBV12-5
CDR3 protein: CASGLGRGNYGYTF
CDR3 DNA: TGTGCTAGTGGTTTGGGCCGGGGGAACTATGGCTACACCTTC

clone size: few
J gene: TRBJ1-6
D gene: -
V gene: TRBV4-1
CDR3 protein: CASSQFLVLDSPLHF
CDR3 DNA: TGCGCCAGCAGCCAGTTTTTGGTTCTGGATTCACCCCTCCACTTT

clone size: few
J gene: TRBJ2-2
D gene: -
V gene: TRBV20-1
CDR3 protein: CSARFPRAGVNTGELFF
CDR3 DNA: TGCAGTGCTAGATTCCCTAGAGCAGGGGTAAACACCGGGGAGCTGTTTTTT

clone size: few
J gene: TRBJ2-5
D gene: TRBD1
V gene: TRBV7-9
CDR3 protein: CASSRDSQETQYF
CDR3 DNA: TGTGCCAGCAGCCGGGACAGCCAAGAGACCCAGTACTTC

clone size: -
J gene: TRBJ1-5
D gene: -
V gene: TRBV7-2
CDR3 protein: CASSLYREQPQHF
CDR3 DNA: TGTGCCAGCAGCTTATATAGGGAACAGCCCCAGCATTTT

clone size: -
J gene: TRBJ2-7
D gene: -
V gene: TRBV6-5
CDR3 protein: CASSYEGPGEQYF
CDR3 DNA: TGTGCCAGCAGTTACGAGGGTCCCGGGGAGCAGTACTTC

clone size: once
J gene: TRBJ2-7
D gene: TRBD1
V gene: TRBV12-3/TRBV12-4
CDR3 protein: CASGTGGDEQYF
CDR3 DNA: TGTGCCTCCGGGACAGGGGGCGACGAGCAGTACTTC

clone size: few
J gene: TRBJ1-6
D gene: -
V gene: TRBV21-1
CDR3 protein: CASSKMALDINSPLHF
CDR3 DNA: TGTGCCAGCAGCAAAATGGCGTTGGACATTAATTCACCCCTCCACTTT

clone size: -
J gene: TRBJ2-1
D gene: -
V gene: TRBV12-3/TRBV12-4
CDR3 protein: CASSGGGLNEQFF
CDR3 DNA: TGTGCCAGCTCAGGCGGGGGCCTCAATGAGCAGTTCTTC

clone size: -
J gene: TRBJ1-2
D gene: TRBD1
V gene: TRBV7-9
CDR3 protein: CASSLGVLAGGNGYTF
CDR3 DNA: TGTGCCAGCAGCTTAGGGGTTCTGGCAGGGGGCAATGGCTACACCTTC